The TCR beta chain described here comes from a study of cytomegalovirus exposure and HLA in healthy donors. This clone was recorded only once. Germline assignment: CDR1 SGHDT and CDR2 YYEEEE. The CDR3 extends over 15 amino acids. The J segment lost 3 bases and the V segment lost 2 bases, leaving 6 bases of the junction unmatched. The study ran its PCR with 60 Vbeta and 13 Jbeta primers. Data came from immunoSEQ multiplex PCR; TCRdb stores just in-frame clones and leaves some out. The data show around 98,000 clones, about 70% seen once. The clonotype was recovered from a human donor in good health. The chain links TRBV5-6 to TRBJ1-2, with 8 bases that match TRBD1. What was sequenced was PBMCs. CDR3 DNA sequence: TGTGCCAGCAGCTTTTTCGGACAGGGATACTATGGCTACACCTTC. Amino acid sequence: CASSFFGQGYYGYTF.